Within the sample, the clone carrying this T cell receptor (beta chain) is medium-sized (0.01 to 0.1%). Since it is a stray read in a library aimed at alpha chains, this beta chain has a size that is not meaningful. The CDR3 runs 15 residues. Between the trimmed V and J ends, which lost 4 bases and 5 bases, there was a span of 13 bases. Germline CDR1 is SGHRS and CDR2 is YFSETQ. As to time point: sample taken at primary tumor resection. Donation came from 70 or so patients with untreated early-stage non-small cell lung cancer. Sequencing was performed on whole RNA extracted from tumor and nontumor lung tissue, or from frozen PBMC, and the material was left unsorted. This specimen comes from a study of spatial heterogeneity in lung cancer. Background on the study: Compared with alpha-chain sequences, beta-chain sequences were consistently detected in greater numbers.

Unique molecular identifiers, one per molecule, were present on every TCR cDNA molecule. TCRdb ran MiXCR on the 5' RACE reads and lists one entry per CDR3 protein. The sample yields thousands of distinct CDR3 sequences, 2.5% to 4% seen once. The sequence was collected from a human donor with early-stage non-small cell lung cancer. The chain recombines TRBV5-1 with TRBJ1-6; D may be TRBD1 (6 bases). The material was lung tissue, obtained at surgery. CDR3 protein: CASSAIQGHNSPLHF. In nucleotides, the CDR3 is TGCGCCAGCAGCGCCATACAGGGACATAATTCACCCCTCCACTTT.